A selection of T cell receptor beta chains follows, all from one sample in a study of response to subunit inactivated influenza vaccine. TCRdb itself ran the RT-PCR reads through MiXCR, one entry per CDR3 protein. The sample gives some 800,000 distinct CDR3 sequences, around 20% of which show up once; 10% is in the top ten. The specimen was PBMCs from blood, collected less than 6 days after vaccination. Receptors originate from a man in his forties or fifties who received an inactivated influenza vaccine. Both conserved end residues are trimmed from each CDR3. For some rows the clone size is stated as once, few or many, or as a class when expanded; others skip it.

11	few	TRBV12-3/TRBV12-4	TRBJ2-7	ASSLESLWEQY
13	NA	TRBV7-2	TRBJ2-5	ASSLGGLYQETQY
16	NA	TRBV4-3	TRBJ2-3	ASSQDRTGDPGTDTQY
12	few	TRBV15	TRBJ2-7	ATSLPGLAYEQY
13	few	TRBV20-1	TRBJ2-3	SARDGTRITDTQY
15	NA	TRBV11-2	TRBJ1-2	ASSPSATGSYNYGYT
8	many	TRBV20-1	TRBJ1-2	SGGTGGYT
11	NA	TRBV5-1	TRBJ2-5	ASSLAQEETQY
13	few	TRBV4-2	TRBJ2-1	ASSQVRGSEAEQF
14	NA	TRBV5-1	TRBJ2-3	ASSPGGGAYTDTQY
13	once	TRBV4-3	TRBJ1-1	ASSQDITVNTEAF
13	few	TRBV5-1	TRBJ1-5	ASSLTGAPQQPQH
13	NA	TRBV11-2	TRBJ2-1	ASSLDHGQGVEQF
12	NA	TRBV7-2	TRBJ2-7	ASSSWQVDYEQY
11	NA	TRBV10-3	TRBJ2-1	AISADRANEQF
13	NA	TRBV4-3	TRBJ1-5	ASSQDTGGSQPQH
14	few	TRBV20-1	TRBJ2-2	SAQATSGVVTGELF
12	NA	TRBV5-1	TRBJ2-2	ASTWGANTGELF
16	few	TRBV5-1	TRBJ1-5	ASSLRTGEGFSNQPQH
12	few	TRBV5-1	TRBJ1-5	ASSPGTAAQPQH
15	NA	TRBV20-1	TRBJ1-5	SAPTGRTLYSNQPQH
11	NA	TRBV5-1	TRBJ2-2	ASRSGGDGELF
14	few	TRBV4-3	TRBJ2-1	ASSHEASGRYNEQF
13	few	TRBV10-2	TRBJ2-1	ASSEGLARIDEQF
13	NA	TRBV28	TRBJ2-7	ASSPRDYLVYEQY
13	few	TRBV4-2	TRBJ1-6	ASSQERDSYSPLH
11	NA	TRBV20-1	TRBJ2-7	SAPRGLAGEQY
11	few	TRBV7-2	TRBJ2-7	ASGGGGGLEQY
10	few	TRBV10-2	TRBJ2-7	ASSEFVREQY
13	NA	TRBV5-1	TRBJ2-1	ASSLGSGGAGAPF
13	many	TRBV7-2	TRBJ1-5	ASSLRPGVAQPQH
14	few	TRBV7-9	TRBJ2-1	ASSFVGTSGYNEQF
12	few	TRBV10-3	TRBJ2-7	AISGTGVTYEQY
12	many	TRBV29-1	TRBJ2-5	SVAGANVERTQY
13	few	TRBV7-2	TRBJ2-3	ASSLSGAATDTQY
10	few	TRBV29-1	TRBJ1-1	SVGEWGTEAF
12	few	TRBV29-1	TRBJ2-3	SVGMGVGTDTQY
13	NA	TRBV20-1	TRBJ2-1	SARTSGGRTNEQF
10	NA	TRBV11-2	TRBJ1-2	ASSAEGDGYT
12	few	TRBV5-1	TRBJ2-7	ASSPSTGTYEQY
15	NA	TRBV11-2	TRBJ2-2	ASSLWGRGRHTGELF
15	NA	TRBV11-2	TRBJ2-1	ASSRQLTGKTYNEQF
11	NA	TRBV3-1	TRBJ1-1	ASSQEGSTEAF
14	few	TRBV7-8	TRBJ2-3	ASSLVLAESTDTQY
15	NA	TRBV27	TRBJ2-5	ASSPISTSGGEETQY
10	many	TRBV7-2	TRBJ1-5	ASSLERQPQH